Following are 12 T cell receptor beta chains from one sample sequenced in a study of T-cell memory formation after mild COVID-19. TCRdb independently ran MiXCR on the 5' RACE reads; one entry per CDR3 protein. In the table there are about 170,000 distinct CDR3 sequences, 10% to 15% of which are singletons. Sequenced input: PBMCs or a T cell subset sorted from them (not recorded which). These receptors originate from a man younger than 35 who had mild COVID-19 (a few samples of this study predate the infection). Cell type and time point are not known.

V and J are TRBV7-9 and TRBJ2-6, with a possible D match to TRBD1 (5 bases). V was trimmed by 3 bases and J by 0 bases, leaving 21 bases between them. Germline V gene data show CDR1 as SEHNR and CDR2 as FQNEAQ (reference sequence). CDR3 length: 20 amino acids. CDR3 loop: CASSFIPIGRARSGANVLTF. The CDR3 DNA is TGTGCCAGCAGCTTTATCCCCATCGGCAGGGCACGCTCTGGGGCCAACGTCCTGACTTTC.

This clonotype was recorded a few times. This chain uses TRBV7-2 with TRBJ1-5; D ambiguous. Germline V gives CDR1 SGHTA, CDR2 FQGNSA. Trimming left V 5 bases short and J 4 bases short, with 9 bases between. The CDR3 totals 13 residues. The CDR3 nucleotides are TGTGCCAGCAGCCCCATTGGGAATCAGCCCCAGCATTTT. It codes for CASSPIGNQPQHF.

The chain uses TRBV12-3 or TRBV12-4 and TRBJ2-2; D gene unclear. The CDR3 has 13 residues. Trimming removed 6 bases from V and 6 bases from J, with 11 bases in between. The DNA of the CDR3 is TGTGCCAGCAGCGTCCATGGGGCCGGGGAGCTGTTTTTT. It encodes CASSVHGAGELFF.

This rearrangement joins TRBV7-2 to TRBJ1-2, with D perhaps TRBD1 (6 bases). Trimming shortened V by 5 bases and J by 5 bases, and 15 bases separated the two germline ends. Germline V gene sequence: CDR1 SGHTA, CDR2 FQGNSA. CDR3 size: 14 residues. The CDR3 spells CASSVDVQGYGYTF. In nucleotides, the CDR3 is TGTGCCAGCAGCGTAGATGTACAGGGTTATGGCTACACCTTC.

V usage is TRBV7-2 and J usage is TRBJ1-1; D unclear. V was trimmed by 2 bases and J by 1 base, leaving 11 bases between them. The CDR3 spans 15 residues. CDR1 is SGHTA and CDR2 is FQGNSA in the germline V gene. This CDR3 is CASSLITGENTEAFF. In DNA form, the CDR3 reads TGTGCCAGCAGCTTAATCACCGGGGAGAACACTGAAGCTTTCTTT. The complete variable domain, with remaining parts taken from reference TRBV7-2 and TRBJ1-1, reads GAGVSQSPSNKVTEKGKDVELRCDPISGHTALYWYRQSLGQGLEFLIYFQGNSAPDKSGLPSDRFSAERTGGSVSTLTIQRTQQEDSAVYLCASSLITGENTEAFFGQGTRLTVV.

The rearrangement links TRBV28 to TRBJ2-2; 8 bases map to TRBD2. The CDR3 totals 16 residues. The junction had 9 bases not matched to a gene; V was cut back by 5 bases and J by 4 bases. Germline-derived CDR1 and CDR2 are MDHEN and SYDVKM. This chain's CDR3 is CASSPGTSGTTGELFF. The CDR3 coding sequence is TGTGCCAGCAGTCCCGGTACTAGCGGTACCACCGGGGAGCTGTTTTTT.

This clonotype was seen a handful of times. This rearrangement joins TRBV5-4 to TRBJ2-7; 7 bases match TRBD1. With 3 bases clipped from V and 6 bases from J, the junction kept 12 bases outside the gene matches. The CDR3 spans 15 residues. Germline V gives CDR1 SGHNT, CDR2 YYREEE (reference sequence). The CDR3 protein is CASSSRQGAYSEQYF. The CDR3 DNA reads TGTGCCAGCAGCTCTAGACAGGGAGCGTACAGCGAGCAGTACTTC.

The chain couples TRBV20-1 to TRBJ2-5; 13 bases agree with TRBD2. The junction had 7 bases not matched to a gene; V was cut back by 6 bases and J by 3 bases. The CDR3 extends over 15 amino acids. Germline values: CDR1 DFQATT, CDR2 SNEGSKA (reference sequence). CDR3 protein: CSARLAGGLEETQYF. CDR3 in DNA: TGCAGTGCAAGACTAGCGGGGGGCCTTGAAGAGACCCAGTACTTC.

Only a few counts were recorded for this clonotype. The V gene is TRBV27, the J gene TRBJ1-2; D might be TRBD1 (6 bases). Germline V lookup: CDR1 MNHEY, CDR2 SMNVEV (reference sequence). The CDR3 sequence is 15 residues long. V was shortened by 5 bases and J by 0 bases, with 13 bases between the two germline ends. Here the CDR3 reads CASSPFDRPNYGYTF. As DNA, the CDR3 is TGTGCCAGCAGTCCTTTCGACAGGCCTAACTATGGCTACACCTTC.

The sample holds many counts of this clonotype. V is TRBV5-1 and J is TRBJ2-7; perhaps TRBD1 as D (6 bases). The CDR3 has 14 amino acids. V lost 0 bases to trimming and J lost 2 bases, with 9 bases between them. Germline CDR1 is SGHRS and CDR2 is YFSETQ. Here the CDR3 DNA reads TGCGCCAGCAGCTTGGAACAGGGCGCCTACGAGCAGTACTTC. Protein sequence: CASSLEQGAYEQYF.

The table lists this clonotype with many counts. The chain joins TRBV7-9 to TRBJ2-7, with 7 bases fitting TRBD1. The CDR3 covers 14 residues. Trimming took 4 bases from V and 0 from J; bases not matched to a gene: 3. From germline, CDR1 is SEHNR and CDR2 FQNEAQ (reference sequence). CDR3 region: CASSWGQLSYEQYV. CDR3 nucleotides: TGTGCCAGCAGCTGGGGACAGCTCTCCTACGAGCAGTACGTC.

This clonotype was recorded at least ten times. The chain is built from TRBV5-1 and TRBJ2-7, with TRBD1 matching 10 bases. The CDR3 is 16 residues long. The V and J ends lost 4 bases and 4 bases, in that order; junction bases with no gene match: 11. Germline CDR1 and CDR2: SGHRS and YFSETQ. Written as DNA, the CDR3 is TGCGCCAGCAGCCGAGAGCCGGGACAGGGGCTGTACGAGCAGTACTTC. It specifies CASSREPGQGLYEQYF.